The following is a T cell receptor beta chain sequence with its context. There are a few counts of this clonotype. It lacks a known antigen. Per-nucleotide qualities are absent, and no much larger clonotype sits a single base away. Library prep was done by PCR. Sequencing instrument: Illumina HiSeq 2500. TCR libraries were prepared with molecular barcoding, using unique molecular identifiers to normalize TCRbeta repertoire quantification. Clones were called with MiXCR by TCRdb after fastp trimmed the public reads at Q25, and only in-frame beta chains were retained. Identical CDR3 protein sequences are pooled into one entry, listed with their most common genes and DNA. This sample gives 200,000 to 250,000 distinct CDR3 sequences in total; approximately 8.4% of them show up just once. The ten largest make up less than 40% of the sample. The treatment or condition tag for this specimen amounts to: allogeneic hematopoietic cell transplantation with graft depleted of TCRalphabeta T cells and CD19 B cells. The transplant recipients were children given TCRalphabeta/CD19-depleted allogeneic hematopoietic cell grafts.

V trim: 2 bases; J trim: 7 bases; unmatched bases: 7. Measured from the cysteine to the phenylalanine, the CDR3 is 16 residues long. Solely the CDR3 DNA is kept, with 48 bases framed from the first base. From a lookup of the germline V gene, CDR1 and CDR2 are SGHRS and YFSETQ. The data were taken from a study of T-cell reconstitution after alpha-beta-depleted transplantation in children (dated by TCRdb to the mid-2010s). Background on the whole study: The study quantitatively tracked T-cell immune reconstitution after TCRalphabeta/CD19-depleted allogeneic hematopoietic cell transplantation in children using TCR repertoire profiling.

Study-wide conclusions, independent of this receptor: Apparently early alphabetaT-cell count recovery about two months after transplant reportedly relied on only several hundred rapidly expanded clones derived from non-depleted graft cells. In some patients, high TCRbeta diversity at day 60 was attributed to recipient T cells and intrathymic progenitors that had survived conditioning. The frequencies of hyperexpanded clones fell over the following months, and after one year, T-cell counts and TCRbeta diversity were mostly attributed to newly produced T cells.

The V and J segments used are TRBV5-1 and TRBJ1-6; a stretch of 9 junction bases matches TRBD1. This TCR was sampled from a male patient aged 2 to 10 who had a stem cell transplant for acute myeloid leukemia, so the T cells may come from the graft donor. Material: PBMCs, mostly from graft donor cells, obtained 360 days after TCRalphabeta/CD19-depleted stem cell transplant. The CDR3 protein: CASSFSQGAKNSPLHF. In nucleotides, the sequence is TGCGCCAGCAGCTTTTCACAGGGGGCAAAAAATTCACCCCTCCACTTT.